This is a list of T cell receptor beta chains from one sample in a study of cytomegalovirus exposure and HLA in healthy donors. Method: immunoSEQ multiplex PCR; TCRdb's copy keeps in-frame clones and lacks some. The data contain about 130,000 clones, roughly 80% of them singletons. Material: PBMCs. These receptors all come from a female donor in good health and CMV-seronegative. CDR3s include the opening cysteine and the closing phenylalanine or tryptophan. Each record gives: D gene, CDR3 length, clone size, V gene, J gene, CDR3 DNA, CDR3 protein. D genes are given only for firm matches. A row's size may be missing; if present it is once, few, many or a size class.

D: -; length: 12; size: -; V: TRBV29-1; J: TRBJ1-2; DNA: TGCAGCGTGGGGGGGGGTCCGTATGGCTACACCTTC; CDR3: CSVGGGPYGYTF
D: -; length: 11; size: -; V: TRBV7-9; J: TRBJ2-7; DNA: TGTGCCAGCAGCGGACTCCACGAGCAGTACTTC; CDR3: CASSGLHEQYF
D: TRBD1; length: 17; size: -; V: TRBV7-2; J: TRBJ2-2; DNA: TGTGCCAGCAGCTTAATTCCCGGGACAGGGGCGTCCGGGGAGCTGTTTTTT; CDR3: CASSLIPGTGASGELFF
D: -; length: 15; size: -; V: TRBV5-5; J: TRBJ2-7; DNA: TGTGCCAGCAGTCCGTCGGGGGTCGGCTCCTACGAGCAGTACTTC; CDR3: CASSPSGVGSYEQYF
D: -; length: 14; size: once; V: TRBV7-9; J: TRBJ2-7; DNA: TGTGCCAGCAGCCAGGGTGGGGGGTTCGGCGAGCAGTACTTC; CDR3: CASSQGGGFGEQYF
D: TRBD2; length: 16; size: -; V: TRBV5-5; J: TRBJ2-3; DNA: TGTGCCAGCAGCTTGGCCGCCGGGAGGGCCGCAGATACGCAGTATTTT; CDR3: CASSLAAGRAADTQYF
D: -; length: 15; size: -; V: TRBV28; J: TRBJ1-2; DNA: TGTGCCAGCAGCCCACCCAGGACAGAGAACTATGGCTACACCTTC; CDR3: CASSPPRTENYGYTF
D: TRBD2; length: 14; size: -; V: TRBV7-2; J: TRBJ2-1; DNA: TGTGCCACCTCGACTAGCGAATCGTACAATGAGCAGTTCTTC; CDR3: CATSTSESYNEQFF
D: -; length: 15; size: -; V: TRBV15; J: TRBJ1-2; DNA: TGTGCCACCAGCACTACCGGAGCAGCTAACTATGGCTACACCTTC; CDR3: CATSTTGAANYGYTF
D: TRBD1; length: 15; size: -; V: TRBV6-5; J: TRBJ1-5; DNA: TGTGCCAGCAGAGAAACAGGGGTAAGCAATCAGCCCCAGCATTTT; CDR3: CASRETGVSNQPQHF
D: TRBD1; length: 16; size: -; V: TRBV5-1; J: TRBJ2-3; DNA: TGCGCCAGCAGCTGGAAGACAGGGCCGAGCACAGATACGCAGTATTTT; CDR3: CASSWKTGPSTDTQYF
D: -; length: 13; size: -; V: TRBV30; J: TRBJ2-7; DNA: TGTGCCTGGAGTGAAACAGGTGTCTACGAGCAGTACTTC; CDR3: CAWSETGVYEQYF
D: TRBD1; length: 17; size: -; V: TRBV18; J: TRBJ2-2; DNA: TGTGCCAGCTCACCACTCGGACAGGGGTCTAGAACCGGGGAGCTGTTTTTT; CDR3: CASSPLGQGSRTGELFF
D: -; length: 14; size: -; V: TRBV2; J: TRBJ1-1; DNA: TGTGCCAGCACAGAGTTCCGAGGGAACACTGAAGCTTTCTTT; CDR3: CASTEFRGNTEAFF
D: TRBD1; length: 14; size: -; V: TRBV5-4; J: TRBJ1-6; DNA: TGTGCCAGCAGCTTCAGGGGGCGAGGTTCACCCCTCCACTTT; CDR3: CASSFRGRGSPLHF
D: TRBD1; length: 15; size: once; V: TRBV28; J: TRBJ2-1; DNA: TGTGCCAGCAGTTCCGGGACAGGGGCCTACAATGAGCAGTTCTTC; CDR3: CASSSGTGAYNEQFF
D: -; length: 12; size: -; V: TRBV14; J: TRBJ1-2; DNA: TGTGCCAGCAGCCAAAGCGGAGCGGGCTACACCTTC; CDR3: CASSQSGAGYTF
D: TRBD1; length: 16; size: -; V: TRBV7-2; J: TRBJ2-3; DNA: TGTGCCACCCGCTCCGGGACAGAGAGTTGGGTGGGTACGCAGTATTTT; CDR3: CATRSGTESWVGTQYF
D: -; length: 15; size: -; V: TRBV6-5; J: TRBJ1-5; DNA: TGTGCCAGCAGTTACGGAGCGTCTAGCAATCAGCCCCAGCATTTT; CDR3: CASSYGASSNQPQHF
D: TRBD2; length: 15; size: -; V: TRBV27; J: TRBJ2-2; DNA: TGTGCCAGCCGGAGTGGGACTACAACCACCGGGGAGCTGTTTTTT; CDR3: CASRSGTTTTGELFF
D: TRBD2; length: 15; size: -; V: TRBV9; J: TRBJ2-5; DNA: TGTGCCAGCAGCGGGGGGACTAGCGGACAAGAGACCCAGTACTTC; CDR3: CASSGGTSGQETQYF
D: TRBD2; length: 17; size: -; V: TRBV5-5; J: TRBJ2-7; DNA: TGTGCCAGCAGCTTGGTACCGTGGACTAGCGGTTCCTACGAGCAGTACTTC; CDR3: CASSLVPWTSGSYEQYF
D: -; length: 14; size: -; V: TRBV5-1; J: TRBJ2-2; DNA: TGCGCCAGCAAGTTACAGGGAGGGACCGGGGAGCTGTTTTTT; CDR3: CASKLQGGTGELFF
D: -; length: 15; size: -; V: TRBV5-5; J: TRBJ1-2; DNA: TGTGCCAGCAGCTTGGTTGTGGCACCTAACTATGGCTACACCTTC; CDR3: CASSLVVAPNYGYTF
D: -; length: 14; size: -; V: TRBV6-5; J: TRBJ1-5; DNA: TGTGCCAGCAGTTCCGGCCAGGAACATCAGCCCCAGCATTTT; CDR3: CASSSGQEHQPQHF